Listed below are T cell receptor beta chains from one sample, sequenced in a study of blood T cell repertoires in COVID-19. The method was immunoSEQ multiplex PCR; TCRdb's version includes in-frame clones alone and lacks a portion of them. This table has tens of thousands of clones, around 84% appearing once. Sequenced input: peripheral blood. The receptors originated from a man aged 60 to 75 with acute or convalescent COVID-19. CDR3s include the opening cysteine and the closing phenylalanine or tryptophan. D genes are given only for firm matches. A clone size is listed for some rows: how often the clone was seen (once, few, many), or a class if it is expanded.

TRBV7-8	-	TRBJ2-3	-	CASSLRLGGRGSTDTQYF	TGTGCCAGCAGCCTAAGATTGGGTGGGCGTGGGAGCACAGATACGCAGTATTTT
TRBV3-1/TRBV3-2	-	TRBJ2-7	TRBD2	CASSQDREGQYF	TGTGCCAGCAGCCAAGACCGGGAGGGGCAGTACTTC
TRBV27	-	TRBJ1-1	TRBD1	CASSFRDRGSNTEAFF	TGTGCCAGCAGTTTCCGGGACAGGGGGTCCAACACTGAAGCTTTCTTT
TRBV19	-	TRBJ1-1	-	CASSLTGGILGAFF	TGTGCCAGTAGCTTAACGGGGGGGATCCTGGGAGCTTTCTTT
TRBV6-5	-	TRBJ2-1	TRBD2	CASSYAGGRNEQFF	TGTGCCAGCAGTTACGCGGGGGGGAGGAATGAGCAGTTCTTC
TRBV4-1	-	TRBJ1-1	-	CASSRGTPTSSRTEAFF	TGCGCCAGCAGCCGAGGGACTCCAACTTCGTCACGCACTGAAGCTTTCTTT
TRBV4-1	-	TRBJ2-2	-	CASSQGGRYTGELFF	TGCGCCAGCAGCCAAGGTGGGCGCTACACCGGGGAGCTGTTTTTT
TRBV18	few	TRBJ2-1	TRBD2	CASSPRLAGDYNEQFF	TGTGCCAGCTCACCACGACTAGCGGGGGACTACAATGAGCAGTTCTTC
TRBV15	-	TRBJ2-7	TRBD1	CATSRDSRGQNEQYF	TGTGCCACCAGCAGAGATAGCAGGGGGCAGAACGAGCAGTACTTC
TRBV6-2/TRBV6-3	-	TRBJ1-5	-	CASSYLMGGLSNQPQHF	TGTGCCAGCAGTTATCTGATGGGGGGGCTTAGCAATCAGCCCCAGCATTTT
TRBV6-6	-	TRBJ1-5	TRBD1	CASRPGQKNQPQHF	TGTGCCAGCAGGCCGGGACAGAAGAATCAGCCCCAGCATTTT
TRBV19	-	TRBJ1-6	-	CASSSGQNNSPLHF	TGTGCCAGTAGTAGCGGTCAAAATAATTCACCCCTCCACTTT
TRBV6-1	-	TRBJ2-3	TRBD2	CASSEGAGGSLSTDTQYF	TGTGCCAGCAGTGAAGGTGCGGGGGGGTCCTTAAGCACAGATACGCAGTATTTT
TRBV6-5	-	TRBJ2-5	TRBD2	CASSSFTSGQETQYF	TGTGCCAGCAGTTCATTTACTAGCGGGCAAGAGACCCAGTACTTC
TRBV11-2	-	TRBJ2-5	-	CASSLVTSQGGGTQYF	TGTGCCAGCAGCTTAGTTACTTCTCAAGGGGGGGGGACCCAGTACTTC
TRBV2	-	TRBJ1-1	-	CASTVNTEAFF	TGTGCCAGTACAGTGAACACTGAAGCTTTCTTT
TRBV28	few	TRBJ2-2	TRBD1	CASGTGGLNTGELFF	TGTGCCAGCGGTACAGGGGGATTAAACACCGGGGAGCTGTTTTTT
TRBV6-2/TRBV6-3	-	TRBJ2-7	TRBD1	CASSYRGQGYEQYF	TGTGCCAGCAGTTACCGGGGACAGGGCTACGAGCAGTACTTC
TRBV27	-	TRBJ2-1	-	CASSLSSGTHNEQFF	TGTGCCAGCAGTTTATCGAGCGGAACTCACAATGAGCAGTTCTTC
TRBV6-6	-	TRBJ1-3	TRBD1	CASSVPLGQGAFSSGNTIYF	TGTGCCAGCAGCGTACCATTAGGACAGGGGGCGTTTTCGTCTGGAAACACCATATATTTT